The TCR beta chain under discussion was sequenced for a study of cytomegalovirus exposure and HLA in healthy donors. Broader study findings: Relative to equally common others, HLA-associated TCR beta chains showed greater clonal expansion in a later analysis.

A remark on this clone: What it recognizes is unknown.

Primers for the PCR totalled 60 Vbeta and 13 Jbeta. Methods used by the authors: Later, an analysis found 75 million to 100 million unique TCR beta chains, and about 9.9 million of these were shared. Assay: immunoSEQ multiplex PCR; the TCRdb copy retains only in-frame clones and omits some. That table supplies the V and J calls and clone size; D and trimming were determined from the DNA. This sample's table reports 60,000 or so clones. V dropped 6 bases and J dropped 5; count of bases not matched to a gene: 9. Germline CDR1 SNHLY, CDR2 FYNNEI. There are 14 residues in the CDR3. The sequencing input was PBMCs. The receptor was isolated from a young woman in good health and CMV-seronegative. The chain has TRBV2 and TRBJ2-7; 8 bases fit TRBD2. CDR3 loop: CASRAGAGVNEQYF. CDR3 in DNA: TGTGCCAGCAGGGCCGGAGCGGGAGTAAACGAGCAGTACTTC.